This T cell receptor (beta chain) stems from a study of PD-L1 blockade in urothelial cancer. Overall study: Males with urothelial cancer arising in the bladder constituted most of the roughly 30 patients. The study recovered a median of roughly 140,000 T cells per blood sample. The authors examined blood 3 weeks (second dose) and 6 weeks after treatment start.

This CDR3 contains 12 residues. The V end lost 0 bases, the J end lost 7 bases, and 7 bases lay between the germline ends. The germline gives CDR1 SGHRS, CDR2 YFSETQ. Time point here: peripheral blood 6 weeks after treatment start. There were between 1 and 8 samples from each patient, taken pretreatment and on-treatment. Using immunoSEQ multiplex PCR, the repertoire was profiled, and TCRdb retains in-frame clones only, with some absent. The table shows about 120,000 clones, with 75% to 90% occurring only once. This sequence originates from a man aged 55-75 years with urothelial cancer. This chain joins TRBV5-1 and TRBJ1-1; D unresolved. The sequencing here drew on PBMCs, taken around atezolizumab (anti-PD-L1) treatment. For the CDR3, the DNA is TGCGCCAGCAGCTTGGACGGGTTTGAAGCTTTCTTT. This encodes CASSLDGFEAFF.